These T cell receptor beta chains were read from a single sample in a study of blood T cell repertoires in COVID-19. TCRdb's table, derived via immunoSEQ multiplex PCR, lists solely in-frame clones and lacks some. The sample contains 150,000 to 200,000 clones, 80% to 90% of which appear only once. Material: peripheral blood. The receptor source for this set is a woman over 75 with acute or convalescent COVID-19. The CDR3 runs from the conserved cysteine through the conserved F or W. A D gene is named only where the DNA matches it firmly. Expanded clones are given a class, and other clones once, few, many or no size at all.

TRBV5-5	.	.	TRBJ1-2	TGTGCCAGCAGCTTGGTTGGAGCCGATTATGGCTACACCTTC	CASSLVGADYGYTF
TRBV6-6	.	TRBD2	TRBJ2-1	TGTGCCAGCAGCCGCCTAGCGGGGGACTACAATGAGCAGTTCTTC	CASSRLAGDYNEQFF
TRBV3-1/TRBV3-2	.	TRBD1	TRBJ1-1	TGTGCCAGCAGCCAGGAGACAGGGACTGAAGCTTTCTTT	CASSQETGTEAFF
TRBV4-1	.	TRBD2	TRBJ2-1	TGCGCCAGCAGCCAGAGGGGGACTAGCGGGACCAACTCCTACAATGAGCAGTTCTTC	CASSQRGTSGTNSYNEQFF
TRBV3-1/TRBV3-2	.	.	TRBJ2-2	TGTGCCAGCAGCCAGATGGTGGGCTCGAACACCGGGGAGCTGTTTTTT	CASSQMVGSNTGELFF
TRBV12-3/TRBV12-4	once	.	TRBJ2-7	TGTGCCAGCACCCTTCAGGGCTACGAGCAGTACTTC	CASTLQGYEQYF
TRBV5-8	few	TRBD1	TRBJ1-1	TGTGCCAGCAGCTTTTCAGGGGGCGCGAACACTGAAGCTTTCTTT	CASSFSGGANTEAFF
TRBV7-2	.	TRBD2	TRBJ2-5	TGTGCCAGCAGCTTGGGCGGGGGCCAAGAGACCCAGTACTTC	CASSLGGGQETQYF
TRBV5-1	.	.	TRBJ1-4	TGCGCCAGCAGCTTGTCGGTTGCAACTAATGAAAAACTGTTTTTT	CASSLSVATNEKLFF
TRBV2	.	.	TRBJ1-5	TGTGCCAGCAGTGATCACAGGTTTGTTAGCAATCAGCCCCAGCATTTT	CASSDHRFVSNQPQHF
TRBV7-9	few	.	TRBJ1-3	TGTGCCAGCAGTTCGCGCGTCTCTGGAAACACCATATATTTT	CASSSRVSGNTIYF
TRBV6-2/TRBV6-3	.	TRBD2	TRBJ2-1	TGTGCCAGCAGACCTACTAGCGGGGTTAACAATGAGCAGTTCTTC	CASRPTSGVNNEQFF
TRBV7-9	.	.	TRBJ1-2	TGTGCCAGCAGCTTAGGCGGCAGGGGTCACTATGGCTACACCTTC	CASSLGGRGHYGYTF
TRBV29-1	.	TRBD1	TRBJ1-2	TGCAGCGTTGAAGATATAGGGGGCTCCGCTGGCTACACCTTC	CSVEDIGGSAGYTF
TRBV5-1	once	.	TRBJ1-4	TGCGCCAGCAGCTTGCAGGGCTTTGCTAATGAAAAACTGTTTTTT	CASSLQGFANEKLFF
TRBV3-1/TRBV3-2	.	.	TRBJ2-1	TGTGCCAGCAGCCAGGGACTTCCCAATGAGCAGTTCTTC	CASSQGLPNEQFF
TRBV27	.	TRBD2	TRBJ2-1	TGTGCCAGCAGATTAGGCGGGATGAGCGGGAGGGGGATAGTCGGGAACAATGAGCAGTTCTTC	CASRLGGMSGRGIVGNNEQFF
TRBV18	.	TRBD1	TRBJ1-2	TGTGCCAGCTCAGAAACAGGGGAAGGCTATGGCTACACCTTC	CASSETGEGYGYTF
TRBV5-1	.	TRBD1	TRBJ2-7	TGCGCCAGCAGCTTGGTTTTCGGGACAGCAACCTACGAGCAGTACTTC	CASSLVFGTATYEQYF
TRBV5-1	.	.	TRBJ2-1	TGCGCCAGCAGCTGGAATAGCGGAGACGTAGAGCAGTTCTTC	CASSWNSGDVEQFF
TRBV9	.	TRBD2	TRBJ2-5	TGTGCCAGCAGCAGACTAGCGGGGTTAGAGACCCAGTACTTC	CASSRLAGLETQYF
TRBV6-1	.	TRBD1	TRBJ1-2	TGTGCCAGCAGTGAGACAGGGGGCCGCTATGGCTACACCTTC	CASSETGGRYGYTF
TRBV6-2/TRBV6-3	few	TRBD2	TRBJ2-1	TGTGCCAGCAGTCGCCTAGCGGAGCCCCACAATGAGCAGTTCTTC	CASSRLAEPHNEQFF
TRBV28	.	.	TRBJ1-1	TGTGCCAGCAGTCCTCAGACAGGGAACACTGAAGCTTTCTTT	CASSPQTGNTEAFF
TRBV30	.	TRBD1	TRBJ1-6	TGTGCCTGGAGGACAGGGGCCTATAATTCACCCCTCCACTTT	CAWRTGAYNSPLHF
TRBV11-2	.	.	TRBJ2-5	TGTGCCAGCAGCTTTGGCCCGAAAGAGACCCAGTACTTC	CASSFGPKETQYF
TRBV5-6	.	TRBD1	TRBJ2-7	TGTGCCAGCAGCCCGGACAGGGCGTCCTACGAGCAGTACTTC	CASSPDRASYEQYF
TRBV3-1/TRBV3-2	.	TRBD1	TRBJ2-7	TGTGCCAGCAGGCATCGCGGGACAGGTTACGAGCAGTACTTC	CASRHRGTGYEQYF
TRBV6-5	.	.	TRBJ2-7	TGTGCCAGCAGTTACCCAGGACGGGGCGAGCAGTACTTC	CASSYPGRGEQYF
TRBV20-1	.	.	TRBJ1-1	TGCAGTGCTAGTGCCCTCTCAGGGGTACTCGAAGCTTTCTTT	CSASALSGVLEAFF
TRBV6-5	.	.	TRBJ1-3	TGTGCCAGCAGTTCAGGAATCGCCGGAAACACCATATATTTT	CASSSGIAGNTIYF
TRBV5-6	.	TRBD1	TRBJ1-2	TGTGCCAGCAGCATCCCGGACAGGGGGAAGGGCTATGGCTACACCTTC	CASSIPDRGKGYGYTF
TRBV19	once	TRBD1	TRBJ1-1	TGTGCCAGTAGTATATGGGACAGGGGGACTGAAGCTTTCTTT	CASSIWDRGTEAFF
TRBV5-1	.	TRBD1	TRBJ2-1	TGCGCCAGCAGCCTTGGACAGGGGGGATACAATGAGCAGTTCTTC	CASSLGQGGYNEQFF
TRBV7-2	.	.	TRBJ1-2	TGTGCCAGCAGCTCGGGAGGGGATAGGAGCTATGGCTACACCTTC	CASSSGGDRSYGYTF
TRBV5-1	.	TRBD1	TRBJ2-6	TGCGCCAGCAGCTTGCTGGGACAGGGGAATTCTGGGGCCAACGTCCTGACTTTC	CASSLLGQGNSGANVLTF
TRBV4-1	.	.	TRBJ2-2	TGCGCCAGCAGCCAGAGAAAGACAGCCACCGATTGGGAGCTGTTTTTT	CASSQRKTATDWELFF
TRBV5-4	.	.	TRBJ2-7	TGTGCCAGCAGCTTGGGCGGGATAGGGAGCTACGAGCAGTACTTC	CASSLGGIGSYEQYF
TRBV13	.	TRBD2	TRBJ2-3	TGTGCCAGCAGCTTAGATTCTAGCGGGAGCGATACGCAGTATTTT	CASSLDSSGSDTQYF
TRBV6-5	.	.	TRBJ2-7	TGTGCCAGCAGTTACTCCGGGGGAACCTACGAGCAGTACTTC	CASSYSGGTYEQYF
TRBV18	.	.	TRBJ2-5	TGTGCCAGCTCAACTACTTACCAAGAGACCCAGTACTTC	CASSTTYQETQYF
TRBV19	.	TRBD1	TRBJ1-5	TGTGCCAGTAGTATCCAGACAGGGATTAGCAATCAGCCCCAGCATTTT	CASSIQTGISNQPQHF
TRBV19	.	.	TRBJ2-3	TGTGCCAGTAGTATTCAGGGATTCCCAGATACGCAGTATTTT	CASSIQGFPDTQYF
TRBV3-1/TRBV3-2	.	TRBD1	TRBJ1-2	TGTGCCAGCAGCCAAAGCGCAGGGGGGAAAAACTATGGCTACACCTTC	CASSQSAGGKNYGYTF
TRBV4-3	few	.	TRBJ2-2	TGCGCCAGCAGCCCAACCGGGGAGCTGTTTTTT	CASSPTGELFF
TRBV7-6	once	TRBD1	TRBJ1-4	TGTGCCAGCAGCTTGACCCGACAGGGGCTTTATGAAAAACTGTTTTTT	CASSLTRQGLYEKLFF
TRBV24-1	many	TRBD1	TRBJ1-2	TGTGCCAACCCAGGGGGAACTATCTACACCTTC	CANPGGTIYTF
TRBV10-1	.	TRBD1	TRBJ2-7	TGCGCCAGCAGCTTCCTAAGGACAGGGGACGAGCAGTACTTC	CASSFLRTGDEQYF
TRBV6-6	.	.	TRBJ1-2	TGTGCCACCCCCGGAGGGGAGGGCTATGGCTACACCTTC	CATPGGEGYGYTF
TRBV5-1	few	TRBD2	TRBJ2-7	TGCGCCAGCAGCTCCGGCGGGGGGCCCTACGAGCAGTACTTC	CASSSGGGPYEQYF
TRBV9	.	.	TRBJ1-1	TGTGCCAGCAGCGCACAGGGAATAGGGAACACTGAAGCTTTCTTT	CASSAQGIGNTEAFF
TRBV6-2/TRBV6-3	.	.	TRBJ1-2	TGTGCCAGCAGTCACGGAGACGCGCATGACAGGAGGAACTATGGCTACACCTTC	CASSHGDAHDRRNYGYTF
TRBV5-1	.	.	TRBJ2-6	TGCGCCAGCAAATCAGGGGCGAGTGTCTCTGGGGCCAACGTCCTGACTTTC	CASKSGASVSGANVLTF
TRBV19	.	.	TRBJ1-1	TGTGCCAGTAGTAGGCAGGGTTTGGGAGGAACTGAAGCTTTCTTT	CASSRQGLGGTEAFF
TRBV11-3	.	.	TRBJ2-6	TGTGCCAGCAGTCTATCAGGGGCCTCTGGGGCCAACGTCCTGACTTTC	CASSLSGASGANVLTF
TRBV4-3	.	TRBD1	TRBJ1-1	TGCGCCAGCAGCCAGGGGACAGGTCAAGCGGCTGAAGCTTTCTTT	CASSQGTGQAAEAFF
TRBV6-2/TRBV6-3	many	TRBD1	TRBJ1-2	TGTGCCAGCAGTTCTCAGGGGGCATTTAAGGGCTACACCTTC	CASSSQGAFKGYTF